These 7 T cell receptor beta chains were all obtained from the same sample, sequenced in a study of cytomegalovirus exposure and HLA in healthy donors. Amplification used 60 Vbeta primers and 13 Jbeta primers. Profiling relied on immunoSEQ multiplex PCR, and the TCRdb table lists in-frame clones only, not all of them. Seen here are 150,000 or so clones, approximately 80% observed once, and the top ten hold 2.4%. Sequencing input: PBMCs. The receptor source for this set is a man aged 45-60 years in good health and CMV-seronegative.

J is TRBJ2-1 and V is TRBV11-3; the match to TRBD2 covers 7 bases. V was pared by 5 bases and J by 2 bases, with 12 bases of the junction left unmatched. Germline assignment: CDR1 SGHNT and CDR2 YENEEA. The CDR3 is made up of 17 amino acids. CDR3 DNA sequence: TGTGCCAGCAGCCCAGATCTAGCGGTAGGTCCCTACAATGAGCAGTTCTTC. It encodes CASSPDLAVGPYNEQFF.

The chain uses TRBV9 and TRBJ2-7, with D possibly being TRBD1 (6 bases). There are 15 residues in the CDR3. V shed 1 base and J shed 5 bases, with 16 bases lying between them. CDR1 SGDLS and CDR2 YYNGEE come from the germline V gene. The CDR3 DNA follows: TGTGCCAGCAGCGTAACAAAACAGGGCCAAAACGAGCAGTACTTC. Translating it yields CASSVTKQGQNEQYF.

With respect to this clone: The identical CDR3 is also encoded by other nucleotide sequences in the sample. The V gene is TRBV6-1, the J gene TRBJ2-7; a possible D gene is TRBD1 (8 bases). This CDR3 spans 18 amino acids. V was pared by 2 bases and J by 2 bases, with 22 bases between. Germline V gene sequence: CDR1 MNHNS, CDR2 SASEGT. The CDR3 spells CASSEPDREGRTAYEQYF. The CDR3 nucleotides read TGTGCCAGCAGTGAACCGGACAGGGAGGGCCGCACTGCCTACGAGCAGTACTTC.

J is TRBJ2-3 and V is TRBV6-1, with D possibly being TRBD2 (5 bases). Germline CDR1 and CDR2: MNHNS and SASEGT. The V gene lost 11 bases and the J gene lost 4 bases, with 19 bases spanning the gap. CDR3 length: 14 amino acids. As DNA, the CDR3 is TGTGCCGGGTCCCTTGCCGCGGGTCCAGATACGCAGTATTTT. Translated: CAGSLAAGPDTQYF.

This clone was found once. The J gene is TRBJ2-1, the V gene TRBV6-5, with TRBD2 identical over 8 bases. The CDR3 consists of 12 residues. V shed 5 bases, J shed 16 bases, and the junction held 10 bases outside the gene matches. Germline V gene lookup returns CDR1 MNHEY and CDR2 SVGAGI. The CDR3 is CASSIGRARLFF. The CDR3 DNA follows: TGTGCCAGCAGTATCGGGAGGGCTCGACTATTCTTC.

The rearrangement uses TRBV5-6 and TRBJ1-1; 8 bases align to TRBD1. The CDR3 totals 15 residues. Germline values: CDR1 SGHDT, CDR2 YYEEEE. Trimming took 4 bases from V and 0 from J; bases not matched to a gene: 5. CDR3: CASSGGQGLNTEAFF. CDR3 DNA: TGTGCCAGCAGCGGCGGACAGGGACTGAACACTGAAGCTTTCTTT.

This clone was detected only a few times. The CDR3 region is CASTRVRAGEEKLFF. DNA of the CDR3: TGTGCCAGCACCCGAGTAAGGGCCGGGGAGGAAAAACTGTTTTTT. The chain recombines TRBV28 with TRBJ1-4, with D hard to call. Germline CDR1 reads MDHEN; CDR2 reads SYDVKM. Trimming stripped 7 bases from V and 8 bases from J, with 20 bases between. The CDR3 has 15 residues.